This TCR beta chain was identified during a study of blood T cell repertoires in COVID-19. Study at large: Sources were T cells, B-cell-depleted T cells, or PBMCs; the material itself was cDNA or gDNA.

Recovered participants had two consecutive negative NP/OP PCR tests, healthcare professional clearance, or symptom resolution. This CDR3 is built from 11 residues. Germline V gene lookup returns CDR1 SQVTM and CDR2 ANQGSEA. Trimming removed 5 bases from V and 8 bases from J, with 10 bases in between. Assay: immunoSEQ multiplex PCR; the TCRdb copy retains only in-frame clones and omits some. The table has about 190,000 clones, more than 75% seen once. The origin of this receptor is a woman in her fifties or sixties who had recovered from COVID-19. The sequenced sample consisted of PBMCs or T cells enriched from blood (not recorded which). V and J are TRBV29-1 and TRBJ2-1; perhaps TRBD2 as D (5 bases). The CDR3 sequence: CSVTSWDEQFF. The CDR3 bases are TGCAGCGTTACTAGTTGGGATGAGCAGTTCTTC.